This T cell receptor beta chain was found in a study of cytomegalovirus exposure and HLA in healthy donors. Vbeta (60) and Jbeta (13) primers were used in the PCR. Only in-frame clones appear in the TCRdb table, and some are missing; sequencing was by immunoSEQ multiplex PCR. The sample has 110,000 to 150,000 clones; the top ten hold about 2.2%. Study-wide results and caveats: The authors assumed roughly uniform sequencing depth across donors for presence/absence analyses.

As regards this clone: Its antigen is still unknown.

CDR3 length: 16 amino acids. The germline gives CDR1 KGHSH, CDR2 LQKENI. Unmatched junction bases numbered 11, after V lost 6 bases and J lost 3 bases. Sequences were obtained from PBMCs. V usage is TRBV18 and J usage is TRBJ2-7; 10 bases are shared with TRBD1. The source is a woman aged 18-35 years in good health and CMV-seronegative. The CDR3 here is CASSHTGTGAIYEQYF. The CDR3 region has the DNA TGTGCCAGCTCGCACACCGGGACAGGGGCGATCTACGAGCAGTACTTC.